This is a list of T cell receptor beta chains from one sample in a study of T cell changes during pregnancy in multiple sclerosis. Using immunoSEQ multiplex PCR, the repertoire was profiled, and TCRdb retains in-frame clones only, with some absent. The sample holds about 45,000 clones; 85% to 90% are singletons and the top ten take 1.5% to 2%. This sample comprised peripheral blood, obtained in the first trimester of pregnancy. All receptors derive from a female donor with multiple sclerosis, enrolled in a pregnancy study. Both conserved end residues are part of each CDR3. The D gene is left open where the match is weak. Not all rows give a size; the values are once, few, many and, for expanded clones, a class.

j_call d_call clone_size v_call cdr3_aa cdr3_nt
TRBJ1-1 TRBD1 - TRBV7-9 CASSFTGGDTEAFF TGTGCCAGCAGCTTCACAGGGGGGGACACTGAAGCTTTCTTT
TRBJ1-1 - - TRBV5-1 CASSSVQSLMNTEAFF TGCGCCAGCAGCTCAGTACAGAGCCTTATGAACACTGAAGCTTTCTTT
TRBJ2-2 - - TRBV25-1 CASRDWQGNTGELFF TGTGCCAGCCGCGATTGGCAGGGGAACACCGGGGAGCTGTTTTTT
TRBJ2-7 - - TRBV7-8 CASSLVGQGEQYF TGTGCCAGCAGCTTAGTGGGTCAGGGCGAGCAGTACTTC
TRBJ2-3 - - TRBV29-1 CSVDRGGAFADTQYF TGCAGCGTTGATCGTGGGGGGGCCTTTGCAGATACGCAGTATTTT
TRBJ1-2 - - TRBV5-6 CASSLVVGQGGGYGYTF TGTGCCAGCAGCTTGGTGGTTGGGCAGGGTGGTGGCTATGGCTACACCTTC
TRBJ1-1 TRBD1 - TRBV19 CASLIQGAGEAFF TGTGCCAGTCTAATTCAGGGGGCGGGAGAAGCTTTCTTT
TRBJ2-3 - - TRBV7-2 CASSLVGGRKDTQYF TGTGCCAGCAGCTTAGTTGGTGGGCGAAAAGATACGCAGTATTTT
TRBJ1-5 - - TRBV19 CASSISGDSNQPQHF TGTGCCAGTAGTATTTCGGGGGACAGCAATCAGCCCCAGCATTTT
TRBJ2-7 TRBD1 - TRBV6-5 CASSYSGGDAYEQYF TGTGCCAGCAGTTATTCAGGGGGCGATGCCTACGAGCAGTACTTC
TRBJ1-4 - once TRBV9 CASSVEEGTNEKLFF TGTGCCAGCAGCGTAGAGGAGGGGACTAATGAAAAACTGTTTTTT
TRBJ2-3 - - TRBV4-3 CASSQDIRSVSSTDTQYF TGCGCCAGCAGCCAAGATATCAGAAGCGTATCTAGCACAGATACGCAGTATTTT
TRBJ1-2 TRBD1 - TRBV6-6 CASRRDRGNYGYTF TGTGCCTCCCGACGGGACAGGGGTAACTATGGCTACACCTTC
TRBJ1-5 TRBD1 - TRBV4-1 CASSLTGQNYQPQHF TGCGCCAGCAGCCTTACGGGACAGAACTATCAGCCCCAGCATTTT
TRBJ1-2 TRBD1 - TRBV2 CASSEMTGGRNGYTF TGTGCCAGCAGTGAGATGACAGGGGGAAGGAATGGCTACACCTTC
TRBJ2-7 TRBD2 - TRBV7-9 CASSSGLAGGLGYEQYF TGTGCCAGCAGCTCGGGACTAGCGGGGGGGCTGGGCTACGAGCAGTACTTC
TRBJ2-7 TRBD1 once TRBV18 CASSLRTGFNYEQYF TGTGCCAGCTCACTCCGGACAGGGTTTAACTACGAGCAGTACTTC
TRBJ1-2 - - TRBV6-1 CASSEEGNYGYTF TGTGCCAGCAGTGAAGAGGGGAACTATGGCTACACCTTC
TRBJ2-1 - - TRBV4-3 CASSQEGRGGDEQFF TGCGCCAGCAGCCAAGAGGGGAGAGGTGGGGATGAGCAGTTCTTC
TRBJ1-1 - once TRBV6-5 CASSFRWRGEAFF TGTGCCAGCAGTTTCCGCTGGAGGGGAGAAGCTTTCTTT
TRBJ2-7 - - TRBV20-1 CSARITGEQYF TGCAGTGCTAGAATTACGGGCGAGCAGTACTTC
TRBJ2-3 TRBD2 once TRBV6-1 CASSGVLAGEYTDTQYF TGTGCCAGCAGTGGAGTTCTAGCGGGGGAGTACACAGATACGCAGTATTTT
TRBJ1-2 TRBD1 - TRBV5-4 CASSGGQGIYGYTF TGTGCCAGCAGCGGGGGACAGGGGATCTATGGCTACACCTTC
TRBJ1-3 TRBD1 - TRBV7-3 CASSRTGAAGGNTIYF TGTGCCAGCAGCCGGACAGGGGCCGCGGGTGGAAACACCATATATTTT
TRBJ1-6 TRBD1 - TRBV15 CATSPRQGSSPLHF TGTGCCACCAGCCCCCGACAGGGGAGTTCACCCCTCCACTTT
TRBJ1-2 - - TRBV13 CASSLGDSYGYTF TGTGCCAGCAGCTTAGGCGACAGCTATGGCTACACCTTC
TRBJ2-7 - - TRBV6-7 CASSYATYEQYF TGTGCCAGCAGTTACGCGACCTACGAGCAGTACTTC
TRBJ2-2 - - TRBV1 CTSSRRLSGGPTGELFF TGCACCAGCAGCCGGCGCCTTAGCGGGGGACCCACCGGGGAGCTGTTTTTT
TRBJ2-7 - - TRBV2 CASTYIVEQYF TGTGCCAGCACCTATATAGTCGAGCAGTACTTC
TRBJ1-2 - - TRBV6-6 CASSYELEGHGYTF TGTGCCAGCAGTTACGAGCTGGAGGGCCATGGCTACACCTTC
TRBJ2-7 TRBD1 - TRBV19 CASSIGTGVREQYF TGTGCCAGTAGTATAGGGACAGGGGTCCGCGAGCAGTACTTC
TRBJ1-6 - medium-sized TRBV7-3 CASSAGPYNSPLHF TGTGCCAGCAGTGCGGGCCCCTATAATTCACCCCTCCACTTT
TRBJ2-2 TRBD1 - TRBV28 CASSDRLGTGATGELFF TGTGCCAGCAGTGACCGTTTAGGGACAGGGGCCACCGGGGAGCTGTTTTTT
TRBJ2-2 TRBD2 - TRBV7-8 CASNVGLAGGQRELFF TGTGCCAGCAACGTGGGACTAGCGGGGGGGCAGCGGGAGCTGTTTTTT
TRBJ2-2 - - TRBV10-3 CAMGSGGYTGELFF TGTGCCATGGGCTCCGGGGGATATACCGGGGAGCTGTTTTTT
TRBJ2-3 TRBD2 - TRBV7-2 CASSFSRGGTSGDNTQYF TGTGCCAGCAGCTTCTCCAGAGGCGGGACTAGCGGGGATAATACGCAGTATTTT
TRBJ1-1 - - TRBV9 CASSPRGTMNTEAFF TGTGCCAGCAGCCCCCGGGGGACGATGAACACTGAAGCTTTCTTT
TRBJ2-1 - - TRBV30 CAWTRAGNSYNEQFF TGTGCCTGGACCCGGGCGGGAAACTCCTACAATGAGCAGTTCTTC
TRBJ1-1 TRBD1 - TRBV7-2 CASSLDRGGEAFF TGTGCCAGCAGCTTGGACAGGGGCGGTGAAGCTTTCTTT
TRBJ1-3 TRBD1 - TRBV5-1 CASTTGGSGNTIYF TGCGCCAGCACCACAGGGGGCTCTGGAAACACCATATATTTT
TRBJ2-7 TRBD2 - TRBV9 CASSESGGPSYEQYF TGTGCCAGCAGCGAAAGCGGGGGACCCTCCTACGAGCAGTACTTC
TRBJ2-6 TRBD1 - TRBV7-2 CASSWDSSGANVLTF TGTGCCAGCAGCTGGGACAGCTCTGGGGCCAACGTCCTGACTTTC
TRBJ2-1 - - TRBV28 CASNRRAGLPYNEQFF TGTGCCAGCAACCGGAGGGCAGGACTACCATACAATGAGCAGTTCTTC
TRBJ2-1 - once TRBV5-1 CASSTIPANEQFF TGCGCCAGCAGCACCATACCCGCGAATGAGCAGTTCTTC
TRBJ2-7 TRBD1 once TRBV7-6 CASSLGAGTAYEQYF TGTGCCAGCAGCCTTGGGGCTGGGACAGCCTACGAGCAGTACTTC
TRBJ1-2 - - TRBV4-1 CASSPQGSNYGYTF TGCGCCAGCAGCCCGCAGGGCTCTAACTATGGCTACACCTTC
TRBJ1-1 - - TRBV13 CASSLGGGRGTEAFF TGTGCCAGCAGCTTAGGGGGTGGGAGGGGCACTGAAGCTTTCTTT
TRBJ2-7 - - TRBV7-8 CASSFDFGEQYF TGTGCCAGCAGCTTTGACTTCGGCGAGCAGTACTTC
TRBJ1-1 TRBD1 - TRBV10-1 CASTPGGTGTTEAFF TGCGCCAGCACCCCCGGAGGGACAGGGACCACTGAAGCTTTCTTT
TRBJ1-2 TRBD1 - TRBV5-4 CASSLDAGGAGGYTF TGTGCCAGCAGCTTGGACGCAGGGGGCGCGGGTGGCTACACCTTC
TRBJ1-1 TRBD1 - TRBV6-4 CASRPGQAMAANTEAFF TGTGCCAGCAGGCCGGGACAGGCTATGGCGGCGAACACTGAAGCTTTCTTT
TRBJ2-2 TRBD2 - TRBV7-8 CASSPEWGGNTGELFF TGTGCCAGCAGCCCAGAGTGGGGGGGGAACACCGGGGAGCTGTTTTTT
TRBJ2-2 TRBD2 - TRBV27 CASSLGGMGGELFF TGTGCCAGCAGTCTGGGAGGGATGGGCGGGGAGCTGTTTTTT
TRBJ1-5 TRBD1 - TRBV2 CASSEASGGQGQPQHF TGTGCCAGCAGTGAAGCGTCTGGGGGACAGGGTCAGCCCCAGCATTTT